These 13 T cell receptor beta chains came from one sample sequenced in a study of beta chain features in type 1 diabetes. The study reverse transcribed the entire isolated RNA, so it sequenced expressed TCRB transcripts. Using immunoSEQ multiplex PCR, the repertoire was profiled, and TCRdb retains in-frame clones only, with some absent. The top ten hold around 0.039% of the sample, which has about 410,000 clones, over 11% seen once. Source material: naive CD4+ T cells from blood. The receptors were sampled from a man aged 30 to 39 in good health.

The genes are TRBV4-3 and TRBJ2-5; D unresolved. Germline values: CDR1 LGHNA, CDR2 YSLEER. This CDR3 has 15 amino acids. Between the trimmed V and J ends, which lost 4 bases and 0 bases, there was a span of 12 bases. CDR3 protein: CASSLRSGYQETQYF. For the CDR3, the DNA is TGCGCCAGCAGCCTAAGGTCAGGATACCAAGAGACCCAGTACTTC.

This rearrangement joins TRBV6-6 to TRBJ1-6; perhaps TRBD1 as D (6 bases). The CDR3 extends over 15 amino acids. Per the germline V gene, CDR1 is MNHNY and CDR2 is SVGAGI (reference sequence). V was pared by 5 bases and J by 10 bases, with 18 bases between. As DNA, the CDR3 is TGTGCCAGCAGTCCAAGAGGGGACACGAGGTCACCCCTCCACTTT. Its translation: CASSPRGDTRSPLHF.

The rearrangement uses TRBV27 and TRBJ1-6, with D unclear. The CDR3 extends over 15 amino acids. Trimming cost V 5 bases and J 0 bases, with 8 bases left between them. In germline, CDR1 is MNHEY, CDR2 SMNVEV (reference sequence). CDR3 residues: CASSPQSSYNSPLHF. The CDR3, as DNA: TGTGCCAGCAGTCCACAGAGCTCCTATAATTCACCCCTCCACTTT.

This clone turned up a few times. The chain carries TRBV5-1 and TRBJ2-7; D is uncertain. The CDR3 has 14 residues. Trimming stripped 4 bases from V and 1 base from J, with 12 bases between. Germline CDR1 SGHRS, CDR2 YFSETQ. CDR3 sequence reads: CASSLGVGSYEQYF. In DNA, the CDR3 is TGCGCCAGCAGCCTTGGGGTCGGGTCCTACGAGCAGTACTTC.

This clone has only a few counts. V and J are TRBV28 and TRBJ2-7; D not resolved. The CDR3 runs 14 residues. V gave up 4 bases and J gave up 3 bases, with 13 bases separating them. The germline V gene has CDR1 MDHEN and CDR2 SYDVKM. The CDR3 region is CASSSSRPIYEQYV. The CDR3 nucleotides read TGTGCCAGCAGTTCCTCCCGCCCGATCTACGAGCAGTACGTC.

The chain is built from TRBV29-1 and TRBJ1-1, with TRBD1 identical over 12 bases. V trimming: 1 base; J trimming: 4 bases; junction bases outside the gene matches: 10. The germline CDR1 and CDR2 sequences are SQVTM and ANQGSEA. The CDR3 loop spans 17 amino acids. This CDR3 reads CSVEVGQGALFGTEAFF. The CDR3 bases are TGCAGCGTTGAAGTGGGACAGGGGGCACTCTTTGGCACTGAAGCTTTCTTT.

This clone was counted between two and nine times. V is TRBV4-2 and J is TRBJ2-5; D unclear. Looked up from germline, CDR1 is LGHNA and CDR2 is YNFKEQ. The CDR3 is 16 amino acids. V lost 4 bases, J lost 2 bases, and 17 bases lay in between. This CDR3 reads CASSPRGKGVQETQYF. CDR3 in DNA: TGTGCCAGCAGCCCCCGAGGAAAAGGAGTACAAGAGACCCAGTACTTC.

This clone was counted only a few times. V gene TRBV9 combines with J gene TRBJ2-1, with 11 bases aligning to TRBD2. The V gene's germline CDR1 is SGDLS and CDR2 YYNGEE. V was pared by 0 bases and J by 9 bases, with 5 bases of the junction left unmatched. This CDR3 spans 15 amino acids. DNA of the CDR3: TGTGCCAGCAGCGTAGTCGCTAGCGGGGGGATTGAGCAGTTCTTC. The encoded protein is CASSVVASGGIEQFF.

The chain recombines TRBV18 with TRBJ2-1; D gene unclear. Per germline, CDR1 KGHSH and CDR2 LQKENI. Trimming cost V 6 bases and J 4 bases, with 13 bases left between them. The CDR3 spans 14 residues. The CDR3 loop reads CASSSDQSYNEQFF. As DNA, the CDR3 is TGTGCCAGCTCGTCAGATCAGAGTTACAATGAGCAGTTCTTC. The whole variable domain, remainder taken from reference TRBV18 and TRBJ2-1, is NAGVMQNPRHLVRRRGQEARLRCSPMKGHSHVYWYRQLPEEGLKFMVYLQKENIIDESGMPKERFSAEFPKEGPSILRIQQVVRGDSAAYFCASSSDQSYNEQFFGPGTRLTVL.

The table lists this clone with a few counts. The chain employs TRBV19 and TRBJ2-3; 7 bases map to TRBD2. With 1 base clipped from V and 6 bases from J, the junction kept 10 bases outside the gene matches. Per germline, CDR1 LNHDA and CDR2 SQIVND (reference sequence). The CDR3 runs to 16 residues. CDR3 in amino acids: CASSIGRTSRADTQYF. The CDR3 bases are TGTGCCAGTAGTATAGGAAGGACTAGTCGTGCTGATACGCAGTATTTT.

V gene TRBV4-2 combines with J gene TRBJ2-1; D remains unclear. The length of the CDR3 is 11 residues. CDR1 LGHNA and CDR2 YNFKEQ come from the germline V gene. V lost 1 base, J lost 8 bases, and 3 bases lay in between. The CDR3 coding sequence is TGTGCCAGCAGCCAAGCGGATGAGCAGTTCTTC. It yields the protein CASSQADEQFF.

This clone showed up just a few times. The rearrangement links TRBV29-1 to TRBJ1-1; D remains unclear. The length of the CDR3 is 11 residues. V lost 4 bases to trimming and J lost 1 base, with 4 bases between them. Germline V gives CDR1 SQVTM, CDR2 ANQGSEA. CDR3: CSVVRNTEAFF. The CDR3 nucleotides are TGCAGCGTTGTTCGGAACACTGAAGCTTTCTTT.

The chain combines TRBV14 with TRBJ1-2; possibly TRBD1 for D (5 bases). The germline V gene has CDR1 SGHDN and CDR2 FVKESK. The CDR3 runs 16 residues. V gave up 3 bases and J gave up 0 bases, with 14 bases separating them. This CDR3 is CASSQSGTTANYGYTF. Here the CDR3 DNA reads TGTGCCAGCAGCCAGTCCGGGACGACAGCTAACTATGGCTACACCTTC.